This record covers a single T cell receptor beta chain. Its antigen is unknown. This entry comes from a study of shared clonotypes between healthy human individuals. For each subset, genomic DNA was distributed in equal portions over several immunoSEQ plates. Assay: immunoSEQ multiplex PCR; the TCRdb copy retains only in-frame clones and omits some. The sample has around 1.9 million clones, approximately 94% seen once. Germline CDR1 reads SEHNR; CDR2 reads FQNEAQ (reference sequence). Trimming removed 5 bases from V and 2 bases from J, with 13 bases in between. The CDR3 has 14 residues. Findings of the study overall: Clonotype sharing among donors was thought likely to change with sequencing depth. Compared with clonotypes that all four donors shared, non-shared clonotypes had lower generation probabilities.

As defined, naive CD8 cells were CD45RO-negative and positively selected for CCR7, with terminally differentiated effector memory CD45RA+ cells excluded. Source material: naive CD8+ T cells from PBMCs. This TCR derives from a man aged 18 to 30 in good health. Some clones in this sample may be carry-over from other donors' samples. The chain joins TRBV7-9 to TRBJ2-7; maybe TRBD1 (6 bases). The CDR3 DNA reads TGTGCCAGCAGCGTATGGACAGTTACCTACGAGCAGTACTTC. Translated: CASSVWTVTYEQYF.